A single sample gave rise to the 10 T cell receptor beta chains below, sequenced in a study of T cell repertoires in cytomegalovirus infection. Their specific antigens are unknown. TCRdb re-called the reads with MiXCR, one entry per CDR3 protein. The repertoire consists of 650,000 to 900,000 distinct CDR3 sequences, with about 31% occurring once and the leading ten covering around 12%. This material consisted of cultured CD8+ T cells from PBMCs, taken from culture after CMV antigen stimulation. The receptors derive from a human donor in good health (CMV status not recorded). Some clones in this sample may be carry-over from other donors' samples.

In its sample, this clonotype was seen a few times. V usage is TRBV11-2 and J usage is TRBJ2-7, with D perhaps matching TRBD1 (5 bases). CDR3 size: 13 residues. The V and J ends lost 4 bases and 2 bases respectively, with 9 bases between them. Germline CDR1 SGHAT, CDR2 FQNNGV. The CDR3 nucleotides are TGTGCCAGCAGCTCCGACAGAACCTACGAGCAGTACGTC. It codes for CASSSDRTYEQYV.

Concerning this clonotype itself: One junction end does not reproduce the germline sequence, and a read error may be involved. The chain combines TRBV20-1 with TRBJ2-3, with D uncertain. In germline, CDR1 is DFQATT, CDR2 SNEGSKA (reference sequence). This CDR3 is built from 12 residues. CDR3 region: CSAWENTDMQYF. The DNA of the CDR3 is TGCAGTGCTTGGGAAAACACAGATATGCAGTATTTT.

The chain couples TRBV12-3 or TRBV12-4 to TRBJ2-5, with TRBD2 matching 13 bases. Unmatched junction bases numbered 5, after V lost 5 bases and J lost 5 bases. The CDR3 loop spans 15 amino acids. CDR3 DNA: TGTGCCAGCAGTACTAGCGGGGGGGCCGAGGAGACCCAGTACTTC. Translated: CASSTSGGAEETQYF.

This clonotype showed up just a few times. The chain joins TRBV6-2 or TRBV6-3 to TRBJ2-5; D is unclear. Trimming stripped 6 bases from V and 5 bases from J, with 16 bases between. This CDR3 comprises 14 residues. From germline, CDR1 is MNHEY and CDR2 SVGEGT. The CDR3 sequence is CASSSIVGMETQYF. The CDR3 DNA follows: TGTGCCAGCAGCTCCATCGTAGGCATGGAGACCCAGTACTTC.

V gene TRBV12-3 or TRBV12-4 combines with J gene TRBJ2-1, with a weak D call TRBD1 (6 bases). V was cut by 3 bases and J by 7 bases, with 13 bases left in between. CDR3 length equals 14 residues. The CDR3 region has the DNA TGTGCCAGCAGTTTTACAGGGATTGGGAATGAGCAGTTCTTC. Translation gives CASSFTGIGNEQFF.

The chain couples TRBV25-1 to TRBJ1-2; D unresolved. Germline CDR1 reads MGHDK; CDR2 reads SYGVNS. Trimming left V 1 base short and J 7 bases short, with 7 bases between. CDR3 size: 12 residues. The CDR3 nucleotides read TGTGCCAGCAGTGAATCTGGAACTGGCTACACCTTC. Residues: CASSESGTGYTF.

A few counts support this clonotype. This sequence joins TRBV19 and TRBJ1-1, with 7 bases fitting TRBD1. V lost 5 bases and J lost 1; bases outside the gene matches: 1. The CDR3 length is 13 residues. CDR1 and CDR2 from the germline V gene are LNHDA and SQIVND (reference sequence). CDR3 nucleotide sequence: TGTGCCAGTAGTCACAGGGGGAACACTGAAGCTTTCTTT. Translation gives CASSHRGNTEAFF. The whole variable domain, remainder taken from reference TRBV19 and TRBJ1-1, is DGGITQSPKYLFRKEGQNVTLSCEQNLNHDAMYWYRQDPGQGLRLIYYSQIVNDFQKGDIAEGYSVSREKKESFPLTVTSAQKNPTAFYLCASSHRGNTEAFFGQGTRLTVV.

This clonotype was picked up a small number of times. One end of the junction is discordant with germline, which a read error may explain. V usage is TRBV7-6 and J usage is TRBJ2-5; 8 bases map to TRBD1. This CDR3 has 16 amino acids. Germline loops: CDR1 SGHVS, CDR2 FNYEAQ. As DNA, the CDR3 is TGTGCTAGCAGCTTATACATCGGACAGGGATTACAGACCCAGTACTTC. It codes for CASSLYIGQGLQTQYF.

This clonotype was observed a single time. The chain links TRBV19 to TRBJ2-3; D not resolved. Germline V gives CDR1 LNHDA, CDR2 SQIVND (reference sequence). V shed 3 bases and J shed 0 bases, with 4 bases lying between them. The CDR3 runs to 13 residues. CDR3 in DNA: TGTGCCAGTAGTATTTGGAGCACAGATACGCAGTATTTT. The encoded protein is CASSIWSTDTQYF.

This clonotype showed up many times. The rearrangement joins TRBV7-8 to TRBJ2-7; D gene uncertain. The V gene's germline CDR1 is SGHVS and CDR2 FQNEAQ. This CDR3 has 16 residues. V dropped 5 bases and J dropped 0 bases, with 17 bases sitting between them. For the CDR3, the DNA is TGTGCCAGCAGCGTGCTGACTCCCCTAAGCTCCTACGAGCAGTACTTC. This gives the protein CASSVLTPLSSYEQYF.